These T cell receptor beta chains were read from a single sample in a study of T cells in Graves' hyperthyroidism and ophthalmopathy. MiXCR was run by TCRdb on the multiplex PCR reads, yielding one entry per CDR3 protein. This sample has roughly 580,000 distinct CDR3 sequences, with about 15% found just once. Sequences were obtained from blood. These TCRs come from a woman aged 25 to 39 with Graves' hyperthyroidism that later progressed to Graves' ophthalmopathy. CDR3s include the opening cysteine and the closing phenylalanine or tryptophan. The D gene is left open where the match is weak.

J	V	D	CDR3
TRBJ1-1	TRBV10-3	.	CAISERSSTEAFF
TRBJ2-5	TRBV29-1	.	CSVGQGTHQETQYF
TRBJ2-1	TRBV19	TRBD2	CASSMGLAGGPVYNEQFF
TRBJ2-3	TRBV6-5	.	CASSYRVPYTDTQYF
TRBJ2-5	TRBV7-2	.	CASSQVFQGEETQYF
TRBJ1-5	TRBV20-1	TRBD1	CSATGTGGPYSNQPQHF
TRBJ1-1	TRBV19	TRBD1	CASSVDRGTEAFF
TRBJ2-3	TRBV4-3	.	CASSPAGSSTDTQYF
TRBJ1-1	TRBV12-3/TRBV12-4	.	CASSLNGGGGEAFF
TRBJ2-7	TRBV6-1	TRBD2	CASSSTSGREVEQYF
TRBJ2-1	TRBV7-7	TRBD2	CASSLLGLAGTDEQFF
TRBJ2-1	TRBV7-2	.	CASSLMGGEQFF
TRBJ2-7	TRBV11-2	TRBD1	CASSPSGQAPGEQYF
TRBJ2-7	TRBV12-3/TRBV12-4	TRBD1	CASSYTRDRGRLGEQYF
TRBJ2-3	TRBV9	.	CASSVATASTDTQYF
TRBJ2-7	TRBV29-1	.	CSVRSPQASYEQYF
TRBJ2-5	TRBV28	.	CASSLLTGGGETQYF
TRBJ2-4	TRBV11-1	.	CASSRPGLKNIQYF
TRBJ2-7	TRBV27	.	CASTTRESYEQYF
TRBJ1-2	TRBV28	.	CASSQSDYGYTF
TRBJ2-7	TRBV20-1	.	CSASSVGFSYEQYF
TRBJ1-1	TRBV28	TRBD1	CASSQRGQGAKTEAFF